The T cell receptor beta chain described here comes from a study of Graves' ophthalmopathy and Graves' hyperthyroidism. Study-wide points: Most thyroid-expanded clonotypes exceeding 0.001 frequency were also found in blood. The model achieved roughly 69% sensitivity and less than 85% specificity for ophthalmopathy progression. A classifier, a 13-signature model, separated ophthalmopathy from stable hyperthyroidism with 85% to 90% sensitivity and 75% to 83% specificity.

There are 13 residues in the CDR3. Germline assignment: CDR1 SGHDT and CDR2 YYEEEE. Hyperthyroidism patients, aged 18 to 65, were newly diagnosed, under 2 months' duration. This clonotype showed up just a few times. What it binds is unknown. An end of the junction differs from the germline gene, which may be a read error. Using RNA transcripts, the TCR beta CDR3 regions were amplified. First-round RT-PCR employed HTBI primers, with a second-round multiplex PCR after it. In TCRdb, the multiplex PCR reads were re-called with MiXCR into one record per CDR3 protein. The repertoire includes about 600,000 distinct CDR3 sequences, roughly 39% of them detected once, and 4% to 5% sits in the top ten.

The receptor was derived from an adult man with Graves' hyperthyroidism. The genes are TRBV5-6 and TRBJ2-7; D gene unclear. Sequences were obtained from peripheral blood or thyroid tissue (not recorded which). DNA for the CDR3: TGTGCCAGCCGCTTTGACCGGGCCTACGAGCAGTACTTC. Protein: CASRFDRAYEQYF.